Listed below are T cell receptor beta chains from one sample, sequenced in a study of chemoradiotherapy in HPV16-positive cancers. Using immunoSEQ multiplex PCR, the repertoire was profiled, and TCRdb retains in-frame clones only, with some absent. The table lists 12,000 to 15,000 clones, roughly 70% of them singletons. This specimen was acquired from a patient who underwent chemoradiotherapy. The source is a human donor with HPV-associated anogenital cancer. The CDR3 runs from the conserved cysteine through the conserved F or W. D genes are given only for firm matches. Size is stated for part of the rows, as once, few or many counts, or as a class when the clone is expanded.

size | J | V | D | CDR3 | DNA
NA | TRBJ2-5 | TRBV7-2 | NA | CASSRGQKETQYF | TGTGCCAGCAGCCGGGGGCAGAAAGAGACCCAGTACTTC
NA | TRBJ2-3 | TRBV4-2 | NA | CASSPPGDTQYF | TGTGCCAGCAGCCCACCGGGAGATACGCAGTATTTT
NA | TRBJ2-7 | TRBV27 | TRBD2 | CASRRIAGAPYEQYF | TGTGCCAGTCGGAGGATAGCGGGGGCACCCTACGAGCAGTACTTC
NA | TRBJ1-2 | TRBV7-2 | NA | CASSLAYKDGYTF | TGTGCCAGCAGCTTAGCGTATAAGGATGGCTACACCTTC
NA | TRBJ2-3 | TRBV5-4 | TRBD1 | CASSFGDRRTDTQYF | TGTGCCAGCAGCTTTGGGGACAGAAGGACAGATACGCAGTATTTT
few | TRBJ1-2 | TRBV6-5 | NA | CASKIGPHNYGYTF | TGTGCCAGCAAGATAGGACCGCATAACTATGGCTACACCTTC
NA | TRBJ2-3 | TRBV14 | NA | CASSQGWADTQYF | TGTGCCAGCAGCCAAGGATGGGCAGATACGCAGTATTTT
few | TRBJ1-2 | TRBV6-1 | NA | CASSEAARTNYGYTF | TGTGCCAGCAGTGAAGCGGCCAGAACTAACTATGGCTACACCTTC
NA | TRBJ1-5 | TRBV9 | NA | CASSTHGEGLQPQHF | TGTGCCAGCAGCACCCACGGGGAGGGGCTTCAGCCCCAGCATTTT
NA | TRBJ1-2 | TRBV6-5 | TRBD1 | CASRQGARGYTF | TGTGCCAGCAGACAGGGGGCGCGCGGCTACACCTTC
NA | TRBJ2-7 | TRBV7-2 | NA | CASSSQSDGYEQYF | TGTGCCAGCAGCTCTCAATCGGACGGCTACGAGCAGTACTTC
NA | TRBJ1-4 | TRBV6-1 | NA | CASSPVLRGEKLFF | TGTGCCAGCAGTCCGGTCTTACGGGGTGAAAAACTGTTTTTT
NA | TRBJ1-3 | TRBV18 | NA | CASSPSVSSGNTIYF | TGTGCCAGCTCACCGTCGGTGTCCTCTGGAAACACCATATATTTT
NA | TRBJ2-3 | TRBV14 | TRBD2 | CASSPLAGGITDTQYF | TGTGCCAGCAGCCCCCTAGCGGGGGGGATCACAGATACGCAGTATTTT
NA | TRBJ2-3 | TRBV4-2 | TRBD2 | CASSQGGGAGADTQYF | TGTGCCAGCAGCCAAGGCGGGGGGGCCGGGGCAGATACGCAGTATTTT
NA | TRBJ2-5 | TRBV2 | NA | CASSGDGTPLETQYF | TGTGCCAGCAGTGGAGATGGGACCCCATTAGAGACCCAGTACTTC
few | TRBJ2-3 | TRBV7-9 | NA | CASSRTDTQYF | TGTGCCAGCAGCAGAACAGATACGCAGTATTTT
NA | TRBJ1-6 | TRBV6-1 | TRBD1 | CASSLGQGNSPLHF | TGTGCCAGCAGCCTGGGACAGGGTAATTCACCCCTCCACTTT
NA | TRBJ1-3 | TRBV7-2 | NA | CASSLRLRGTGGNTIYF | TGTGCCAGCAGCTTACGCCTCAGGGGAACGGGGGGAAACACCATATATTTT
few | TRBJ2-2 | TRBV2 | NA | CASEPGRNTGELFF | TGTGCCAGCGAACCGGGACGGAACACCGGGGAGCTGTTTTTT
NA | TRBJ1-2 | TRBV4-2 | NA | CASSQDPGYGYTF | TGTGCCAGCAGCCAAGATCCGGGCTATGGCTACACCTTC
once | TRBJ2-1 | TRBV28 | TRBD1 | CASNPGQGARNEQFF | TGTGCCAGCAATCCCGGACAGGGGGCGCGGAATGAGCAGTTCTTC
NA | TRBJ1-1 | TRBV7-9 | TRBD1 | CASSLGGTGGVKLRTEAFF | TGTGCCAGCAGCTTGGGGGGGACAGGGGGCGTTAAACTGAGGACTGAAGCTTTCTTT
NA | TRBJ2-3 | TRBV2 | NA | CASRKDAGISTDTQYF | TGTGCCAGCAGGAAGGACGCCGGAATTAGCACAGATACGCAGTATTTT